These 5 T cell receptor beta chains were sequenced from one sample in a study of shared clonotypes between healthy human individuals. The repertoire was sequenced with immunoSEQ multiplex PCR; TCRdb's copy has only in-frame clones and lacks some. The table shows 2 million to 3 million clones, with 93% occurring only once. Source material: naive CD4+ T cells from PBMCs. The subset was: CD45RA+ positively selected. The receptors here all came from a man between 18 and 29 years old in good health. Some clones in this sample may be carry-over from other donors' samples.

The CDR3 here is CASSLAETDEQYF. CDR3 sequence (DNA): TGTGCCAGCAGCTTAGCTGAGACCGACGAGCAGTACTTC. This chain connects TRBV7-8 to TRBJ2-7; unclear D gene. Germline V CDR1 and CDR2: SGHVS, FQNEAQ. The CDR3 is made up of 13 amino acids. V was clipped by 0 bases and J by 5 bases, with 8 bases between them.

CDR3 protein: CASSLVGRETQYF. For the CDR3, the DNA is TGTGCCAGCAGTTTGGTCGGGCGGGAGACCCAGTACTTC. V is TRBV28 and J is TRBJ2-5; D ambiguous. Trimming removed 3 bases at V and 5 bases at J, with 10 bases between. CDR3 size: 13 residues. CDR1 is MDHEN and CDR2 is SYDVKM in the germline V gene.

Here the CDR3 DNA reads TGTGCCAGCTCCGACCAGAGCTCCTACGAGCAGTACTTC. Translated: CASSDQSSYEQYF. The rearrangement joins TRBV27 to TRBJ2-7, with unresolved D. V dropped 8 bases and J dropped 0 bases, with 11 bases sitting between them. This CDR3 comprises 13 residues. Germline assignment: CDR1 MNHEY and CDR2 SMNVEV (reference sequence).

The gene calls are TRBV5-3 and TRBJ1-1, with TRBD1 as a possible D gene (6 bases). TRBV5-3 is designated an ORF whose function remains uncertain. The CDR3 runs to 15 residues. V was trimmed by 4 bases and J by 2 bases, leaving 15 bases between them. The CDR3 loop is CARSACGQQNTEAFF. CDR3 nucleotide sequence: TGTGCCAGAAGCGCCTGCGGACAGCAAAACACTGAAGCTTTCTTT.

The chain joins TRBV7-8 to TRBJ2-5; D is unresolved. The V gene lost 0 bases and the J gene lost 3 bases, with 14 bases spanning the gap. Germline V gives CDR1 SGHVS, CDR2 FQNEAQ. The CDR3 extends over 16 amino acids. The CDR3 coding sequence is TGTGCCAGCAGCTTAGCAAGGCTCCTCGTTAAAGAGACCCAGTACTTC. This translates into CASSLARLLVKETQYF.